Many counts were recorded for the clone carrying this T cell receptor (beta chain). Previously described methods and listed TCR primers produced bulk TCR libraries. Via MiXCR, TCRdb re-called the PCR reads, giving one row per CDR3 protein. Of 600,000 to 650,000 distinct CDR3 sequences listed, just under 20% are singletons. The data are from a study of molecular identifiers for immune sequencing clone quantification. Trimming at V came to 4 bases and at J to 1 base, leaving 7 bases not matched to a gene. The CDR3 length is 15 residues. CDR1 is SGHTA, CDR2 FQGNSA, per germline. Naive CD8 sequencing libraries were generated from approximately 20,000 to 980,000 sorted cells, with 10%, 30% or 50% RNA as input.

The V call is TRBV7-2, the J call TRBJ2-7; 7 nucleotides agree with TRBD1. The material sequenced was naive CD8+ T cells from blood, with Jurkat cell RNA spiked in. Indicated subset: FACS-sorted CD8+CD4-CCR7+CD45RA+ naive T cells. The TCR originated in a human donor in good health. Some libraries in this study had Jurkat cell RNA spiked in. CDR3 DNA: TGTGCCAGCAGCTGGGACAGCCGTTTATCCTACGAGCAGTACTTC. Protein sequence: CASSWDSRLSYEQYF.